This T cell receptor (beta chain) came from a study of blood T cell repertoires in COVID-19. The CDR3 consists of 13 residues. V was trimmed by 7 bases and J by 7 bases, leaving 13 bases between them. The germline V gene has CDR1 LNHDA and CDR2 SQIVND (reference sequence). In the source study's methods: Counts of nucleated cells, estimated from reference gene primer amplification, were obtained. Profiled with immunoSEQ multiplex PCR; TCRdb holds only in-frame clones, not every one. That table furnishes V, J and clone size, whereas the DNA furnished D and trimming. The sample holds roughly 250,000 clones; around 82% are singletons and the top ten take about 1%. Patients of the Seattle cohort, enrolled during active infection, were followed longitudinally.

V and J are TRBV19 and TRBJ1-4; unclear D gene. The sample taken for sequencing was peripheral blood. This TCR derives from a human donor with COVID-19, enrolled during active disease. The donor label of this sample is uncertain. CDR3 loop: CASTGLGSEKLFF. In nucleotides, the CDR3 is TGTGCCAGTACGGGCCTAGGGAGTGAAAAACTGTTTTTT.